These 29 T cell receptor beta chains were all obtained from the same sample, sequenced in a study of blood T cell repertoires in COVID-19. Assay used: immunoSEQ multiplex PCR; TCRdb lists only in-frame clones, some missing. The sample carries some 94,000 clones, 85% to 90% recorded once. The specimen was peripheral blood. Receptors originate from a human donor in a cohort sampled during active COVID-19.

This chain connects TRBV6-5 to TRBJ1-2; possible D gene TRBD1, 6 bases. Germline V gene data show CDR1 as MNHEY and CDR2 as SVGAGI. Trimming shortened V by 6 bases and J by 1 base, and 9 bases separated the two germline ends. There are 13 residues in the CDR3. CDR3 in DNA: TGTGCCAGCAGACAGGACAGTAACTATGGCTACACCTTC. This gives the protein CASRQDSNYGYTF.

The table lists this clone with a few counts. The CDR3 DNA sequence: TGTGCCAGCAGTGAGCGGAGGGATCAGCCCCAGCATTTT. This gives the protein CASSERRDQPQHF. J is TRBJ1-5 and V is TRBV2; D gene uncertain. CDR1 SNHLY and CDR2 FYNNEI come from the germline V gene. The CDR3 length is 13 residues. V was shortened by 3 bases and J by 5 bases, with 8 bases between the two germline ends.

This sequence joins TRBV12-3 or TRBV12-4 and TRBJ1-2; the D gene is possibly TRBD1 (6 bases). V lost 6 bases and J lost 2, with 10 bases in between. The CDR3 spans 13 residues. CDR3 region: CASSFGQNYGYTF. CDR3 DNA: TGTGCCAGCAGCTTTGGACAGAACTATGGCTACACCTTC.

The chain combines TRBV6-5 with TRBJ1-2; 9 nucleotides match TRBD1. The V segment lost 2 bases and the J segment 3 bases; nucleotides outside the gene matches: 1. The CDR3 consists of 14 residues. The germline gives CDR1 MNHEY, CDR2 SVGAGI. The CDR3 DNA sequence: TGTGCCAGCAGTTACAGGGACAGGGACTATGGCTACACCTTC. It encodes CASSYRDRDYGYTF.

The genes are TRBV7-3 and TRBJ2-7; 10 bases line up with TRBD1. The CDR3 totals 15 residues. The trim removed 0 bases at V and 7 bases at J, leaving 6 bases unmatched. Germline V CDR1 and CDR2: SGHTA, FQGTGA. The CDR3 loop is CASSLTGTGADEQYF. The CDR3 nucleotides are TGTGCCAGCAGCTTAACCGGGACAGGGGCTGATGAGCAGTACTTC.

The chain couples TRBV9 to TRBJ2-7; TRBD2 matches at 8 bases. CDR3 length: 14 residues. The V gene end was trimmed by 4 bases and the J gene end by 4 bases; junction bases not matched to a gene: 7. Germline V CDR1 and CDR2: SGDLS, YYNGEE. CDR3 sequence (DNA): TGTGCCAGCAGCCCCGGGGGGGACCCTTACGAGCAGTACTTC. Translated: CASSPGGDPYEQYF.

The chain combines TRBV28 with TRBJ1-1, with D unresolved. CDR1 MDHEN and CDR2 SYDVKM come from the germline V gene. This CDR3 region has 15 residues. V shed 3 bases and J shed 0 bases, with 11 bases lying between them. The CDR3 DNA sequence: TGTGCCAGCAGTTTTCAACCCGGGATGAACACTGAAGCTTTCTTT. It yields the protein CASSFQPGMNTEAFF.

The chain recombines TRBV27 with TRBJ2-7; D ambiguous. Germline V gene lookup returns CDR1 MNHEY and CDR2 SMNVEV (reference sequence). Trimming removed 5 bases from V and 0 bases from J, with 11 bases in between. The CDR3 is 14 residues long. CDR3 DNA sequence: TGTGCCAGCAGTCCTCCAGGATCCTCCTACGAGCAGTACTTC. It specifies CASSPPGSSYEQYF.

V and J are TRBV7-9 and TRBJ2-5, with D perhaps TRBD2 (7 bases). From germline, CDR1 is SEHNR and CDR2 FQNEAQ (reference sequence). This CDR3 region has 18 residues. V lost 0 bases and J 4 bases, leaving 21 bases between the germline ends. The CDR3 DNA follows: TGTGCCAGCAGCTTAGCGCGGGGGCCGGGAACCATGCGAGAGACCCAGTACTTC. It translates to CASSLARGPGTMRETQYF.

The chain joins TRBV9 to TRBJ2-1; 13 bases are shared with TRBD2. This CDR3 comprises 15 residues. Germline V gives CDR1 SGDLS, CDR2 YYNGEE. J lost 6 bases, V lost 6 bases, and 6 bases had no gene match. The CDR3 DNA reads as TGTGCCAGCACCCCCGGACTAGCGGGAGCCAATGAGCAGTTCTTC. It codes for CASTPGLAGANEQFF.

This chain links TRBV19 with TRBJ2-1; TRBD2 matches at 10 bases. V was pared by 6 bases and J by 4 bases, with 6 bases of the junction left unmatched. This CDR3 contains 15 residues. CDR1 and CDR2 (germline): LNHDA, SQIVND (reference sequence). Here the CDR3 DNA reads TGTGCCAGTAGCCTCGGGACTAGCGAATACAATGAGCAGTTCTTC. It yields the protein CASSLGTSEYNEQFF.

This chain connects TRBV28 to TRBJ2-7; maybe TRBD2 (6 bases). CDR3 length: 14 residues. Per the germline V gene, CDR1 is MDHEN and CDR2 is SYDVKM. Trimming removed 5 bases at V and 7 bases at J, with 18 bases between. DNA for the CDR3: TGTGCCAGCAGTACCCCGGCCGGGACTGAGGAGCAGTACTTC. This gives the protein CASSTPAGTEEQYF. The variable domain in full, completed from reference TRBV28 and TRBJ2-7, reads DVKVTQSSRYLVKRTGEKVFLECVQDMDHENMFWYRQDPGLGLRLIYFSYDVKMKEKGDIPEGYSVSREKKERFSLILESASTNQTSMYLCASSTPAGTEEQYFGPGTRLTVT.

This rearrangement joins TRBV19 to TRBJ2-1; D possibly corresponds to TRBD2 (6 bases). This CDR3 has 13 residues. V was cut by 8 bases and J by 7 bases, with 15 bases left in between. Germline V gene sequence: CDR1 LNHDA, CDR2 SQIVND (reference sequence). This CDR3 reads CASGAGTLNEQFF. DNA of the CDR3: TGTGCCAGTGGGGCCGGGACTTTAAATGAGCAGTTCTTC.

This clone was detected only once. This chain joins TRBV11-2 and TRBJ2-5; TRBD2 might be the D (6 bases). V lost 2 bases to trimming and J lost 2 bases, with 12 bases between them. The length of the CDR3 is 15 residues. CDR1 SGHAT and CDR2 FQNNGV come from the germline V gene. The CDR3 spells CASSLNVGLQETQYF. The CDR3, as DNA: TGTGCCAGCAGCTTAAACGTGGGACTGCAAGAGACCCAGTACTTC.

The V gene is TRBV4-2, the J gene TRBJ1-1; no definite D call. The CDR3 length is 17 residues. Germline-derived CDR1 and CDR2 are LGHNA and YNFKEQ. The ends were cut back, 0 bases at V and 0 bases at J, with 14 bases in the middle. CDR3 DNA sequence: TGTGCCAGCAGCCAAGATCCTGAGAGGCCCTTGAACACTGAAGCTTTCTTT. This encodes CASSQDPERPLNTEAFF.

The chain joins TRBV4-2 to TRBJ1-2, with D perhaps matching TRBD1 (6 bases). The V end was cut by 5 bases, the J end by 1 base, with 26 bases between. CDR1 and CDR2 (germline): LGHNA, YNFKEQ. The CDR3 contains 19 residues. CDR3: CASSTELGHSQPLNYGYTF. CDR3 bases: TGTGCCAGCAGCACCGAACTGGGACACTCCCAGCCCCTTAACTATGGCTACACCTTC.

This chain joins TRBV7-9 and TRBJ1-2; D is uncertain. Germline-derived CDR1 and CDR2 are SEHNR and FQNEAQ (reference sequence). V gave up 4 bases and J gave up 0 bases, with 9 bases separating them. The CDR3 spans 14 residues. The CDR3: CASSSRGSNYGYTF. In DNA, the CDR3 is TGTGCCAGCAGCTCTAGAGGGTCTAACTATGGCTACACCTTC.

This clone has a single count. The V call is TRBV28, the J call TRBJ1-5, with D possibly being TRBD1 (6 bases). Germline CDR1 and CDR2: MDHEN and SYDVKM. This CDR3 region has 16 residues. The V end lost 3 bases, the J end lost 4 bases, and 16 bases lay between the germline ends. DNA for the CDR3: TGTGCCAGCAGTTTGAGTAGGGGGAAGAAAAATCAGCCCCAGCATTTT. It yields the protein CASSLSRGKKNQPQHF.

This clone has just a few counts. The CDR3 DNA reads as TGTGCCAGCAGTTTAGGTTTGGAGGAGCAGTACTTC. Its translation is CASSLGLEEQYF. The chain couples TRBV12-3 or TRBV12-4 to TRBJ2-7, with unresolved D. The V end was cut by 1 base, the J end by 7 bases, with 8 bases between. The CDR3 is 12 residues long.

The rearrangement joins TRBV6-2 or TRBV6-3 to TRBJ2-1, with TRBD2 matching over 8 bases. The CDR3 runs 16 residues. Germline-derived CDR1 and CDR2 are MNHEY and SVGEGT. V shed 5 bases and J 4 bases; nucleotides not matched to a gene: 10. As DNA, the CDR3 is TGTGCCAGCAGTCGCCTAGGAGCGGGAGCATACAATGAGCAGTTCTTC. This sequence encodes CASSRLGAGAYNEQFF.

The rearrangement joins TRBV7-2 to TRBJ2-7, with 9 positions matching TRBD2. J was trimmed by 2 bases and V by 5 bases; bases with no gene match: 7. This CDR3 contains 15 residues. Germline V CDR1 and CDR2: SGHTA, FQGNSA. The CDR3 bases are TGTGCCAGCAGCCCCGGGGCGGGAGGGCCCTACGAGCAGTACTTC. Translating it yields CASSPGAGGPYEQYF.

The chain employs TRBV3-1 (or the pseudogene TRBV3-2) and TRBJ2-2; D call uncertain. CDR3 length: 15 residues. V was cut by 1 base and J by 3 bases, with 9 bases left in between. CDR1 LGHDT and CDR2 YNNKEL come from the germline V gene (reference sequence). CDR3 bases: TGTGCCAGCAGCCAAGCGGCAGGTTACACCGGGGAGCTGTTTTTT. Its translation: CASSQAAGYTGELFF.

The chain employs TRBV9 and TRBJ2-3; D call uncertain. The ends were cut back, 3 bases at V and 6 bases at J, with 11 bases in the middle. In germline, CDR1 is SGDLS, CDR2 YYNGEE. The CDR3 extends over 13 amino acids. CDR3 protein: CASSAAQMDTQYF. The CDR3, as DNA: TGTGCCAGCAGCGCCGCCCAGATGGATACGCAGTATTTT.

The V and J genes are TRBV7-8 and TRBJ2-1, with TRBD1 identical over 7 bases. This CDR3 comprises 14 residues. Germline V gene data show CDR1 as SGHVS and CDR2 as FQNEAQ. With V trimmed by 6 bases and J by 7 bases, 9 bases remained unmatched. CDR3 nucleotides: TGTGCCAGCAGTCCGGGACAGACTAAGAATGAGCAGTTCTTC. It specifies CASSPGQTKNEQFF. Together with reference TRBV7-8 and TRBJ2-1, the CDR3 gives the full variable domain: GAGVSQSPRYKVAKRGQDVALRCDPISGHVSLFWYQQALGQGPEFLTYFQNEAQLDKSGLPSDRFFAERPEGSVSTLKIQRTQQEDSAVYLCASSPGQTKNEQFFGPGTRLTVL.

The rearrangement uses TRBV6-6 and TRBJ1-5; D is unclear. CDR1 and CDR2 (germline): MNHNY, SVGAGI (reference sequence). This CDR3 has 14 residues. V lost 0 bases, J lost 6 bases, and 9 bases lay in between. CDR3 DNA sequence: TGTGCCAGCAGTTACTCGACATCTGGTCAGCCCCAGCATTTT. It is translated as CASSYSTSGQPQHF.

The CDR3 spells CASSTRTGVGNTEAFF. CDR3 DNA sequence: TGTGCCAGCAGCACTCGGACAGGGGTGGGGAACACTGAAGCTTTCTTT. V and J are TRBV14 and TRBJ1-1, with 9 bases lining up with TRBD1. The CDR3 loop spans 16 amino acids. With V trimmed by 5 bases and J by 1 base, 8 bases remained unmatched. Germline V CDR1 and CDR2: SGHDN, FVKESK.

V is TRBV27 and J is TRBJ2-3; TRBD1 matches at 8 bases. Germline V gene lookup returns CDR1 MNHEY and CDR2 SMNVEV (reference sequence). The V and J ends lost 4 bases and 7 bases, in that order; junction bases with no gene match: 10. This CDR3 contains 15 residues. The CDR3 spells CASSSRTGIGNTQYF. The DNA for the CDR3 is TGTGCCAGCAGTTCTCGGACAGGGATAGGGAATACGCAGTATTTT.

V gene TRBV11-2 combines with J gene TRBJ2-7, with D tentatively TRBD2 (6 bases). The V end lost 3 bases, the J end lost 4 bases, and 22 bases lay between the germline ends. Per the germline V gene, CDR1 is SGHAT and CDR2 is FQNNGV. The CDR3 is 17 residues long. The CDR3 DNA follows: TGTGCCAGCAGCTTCCCCCCTCTAGGTAGCGGTTTTTACGAGCAGTACTTC. This sequence encodes CASSFPPLGSGFYEQYF.

This chain links TRBV18 with TRBJ2-7; D not resolved. Per the germline V gene, CDR1 is KGHSH and CDR2 is LQKENI. The CDR3 spans 12 residues. V was clipped by 6 bases and J by 2 bases, with 8 bases between them. In nucleotides, the CDR3 is TGTGCCAGCTCCCCATCCGCCTACGAGCAGTACTTC. This encodes CASSPSAYEQYF. The complete variable domain, with remaining parts taken from reference TRBV18 and TRBJ2-7, reads NAGVMQNPRHLVRRRGQEARLRCSPMKGHSHVYWYRQLPEEGLKFMVYLQKENIIDESGMPKERFSAEFPKEGPSILRIQQVVRGDSAAYFCASSPSAYEQYFGPGTRLTVT.